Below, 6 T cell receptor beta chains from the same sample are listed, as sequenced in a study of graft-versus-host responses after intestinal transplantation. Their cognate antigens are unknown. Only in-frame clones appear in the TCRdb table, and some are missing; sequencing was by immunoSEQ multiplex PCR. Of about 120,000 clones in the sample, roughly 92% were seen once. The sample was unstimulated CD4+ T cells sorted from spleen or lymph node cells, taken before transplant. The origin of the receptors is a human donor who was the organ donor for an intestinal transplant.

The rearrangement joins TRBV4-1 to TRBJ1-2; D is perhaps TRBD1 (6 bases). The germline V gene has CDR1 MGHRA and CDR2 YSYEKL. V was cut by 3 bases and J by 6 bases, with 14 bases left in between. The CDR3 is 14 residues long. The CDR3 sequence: CASSQRTEQDGYTF. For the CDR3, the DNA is TGCGCCAGCAGCCAGAGGACAGAACAGGATGGCTACACCTTC.

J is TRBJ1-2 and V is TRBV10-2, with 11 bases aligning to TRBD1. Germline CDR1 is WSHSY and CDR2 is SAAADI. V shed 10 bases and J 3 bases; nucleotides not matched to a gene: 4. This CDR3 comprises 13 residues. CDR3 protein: CATRDRGYYGYTF. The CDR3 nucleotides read TGCGCCACACGGGACAGGGGGTACTATGGCTACACCTTC.

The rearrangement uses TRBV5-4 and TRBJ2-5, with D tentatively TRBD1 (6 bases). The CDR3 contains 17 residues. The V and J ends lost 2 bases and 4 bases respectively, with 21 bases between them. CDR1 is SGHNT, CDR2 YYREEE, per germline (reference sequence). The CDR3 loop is CASSFGLQGILPETQYF. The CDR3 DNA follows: TGTGCCAGCAGCTTTGGGTTGCAGGGGATCCTCCCAGAGACCCAGTACTTC.

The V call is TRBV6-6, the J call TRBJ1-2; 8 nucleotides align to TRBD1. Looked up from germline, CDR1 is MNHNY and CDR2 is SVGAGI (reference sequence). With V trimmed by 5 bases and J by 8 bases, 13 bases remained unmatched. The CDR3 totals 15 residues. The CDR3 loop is CASSTYRGSFVGYTF. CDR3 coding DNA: TGTGCCAGCAGTACATACAGGGGGTCATTCGTGGGCTACACCTTC.

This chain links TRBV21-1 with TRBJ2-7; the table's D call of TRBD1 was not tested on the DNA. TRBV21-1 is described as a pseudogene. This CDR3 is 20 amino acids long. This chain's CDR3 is CASSKKRDGTHYMIPTSQYF. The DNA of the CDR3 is TGTGCCAGCAGCAAAAAGCGCGACGGGACACACTATATGATACCCACCTCGCAGTACTTC.

Here the CDR3 DNA reads TGCGCCAGCAGTGTCGTTGCGGGCGACTATGGCTACACCTTC. This codes for CASSVVAGDYGYTF. The rearrangement uses TRBV10-2 and TRBJ1-2; D is unresolved. From germline, CDR1 is WSHSY and CDR2 SAAADI. The CDR3 sequence is 14 residues long. V was shortened by 4 bases and J by 3 bases, with 12 bases between the two germline ends.